The subject of this entry is one TCR beta chain. The sample originates from a study of shared clonotypes between healthy human individuals. Assay: immunoSEQ multiplex PCR; the TCRdb copy retains only in-frame clones and omits some. The data contain approximately 840,000 clones, approximately 97% of them singletons. Germline lookup yields CDR1 SGHVS and CDR2 FQNEAQ. Unmatched junction bases numbered 4, after V lost 5 bases and J lost 1 base. The CDR3 spans 14 residues. As defined, naive CD8 cells were CD45RO-negative and positively selected for CCR7, with terminally differentiated effector memory CD45RA+ cells excluded.

The TCR comes from a young man in good health. The chain is built from TRBV7-8 and TRBJ1-1, with TRBD1 identical over 7 bases. The sample taken for sequencing was naive CD8+ T cells sorted from blood. CDR3 region: CASSAGQANTEAFF. CDR3 nucleotide sequence: TGTGCCAGCAGCGCCGGACAGGCGAACACTGAAGCTTTCTTT. Supplemented by reference TRBV7-8 and TRBJ1-1, the full variable domain reads GAGVSQSPRYKVAKRGQDVALRCDPISGHVSLFWYQQALGQGPEFLTYFQNEAQLDKSGLPSDRFFAERPEGSVSTLKIQRTQQEDSAVYLCASSAGQANTEAFFGQGTRLTVV.